This TCR beta chain was obtained from a study of lymphopenia after photon versus proton radiotherapy. Regarding the study as a whole: After lymphocyte nadir, photon-treated repertoires showed oligoclonal expansion, especially CD8+ Temra. Authors raise, but do not show, better survival with proton therapy. Under photons, naive T cells and diversity fell while effector/memory populations rose. Post-nadir TCR diversity decline inversely tracked overall survival among those who died.

This clone was recorded once. Its antigen remains unknown. Repertoires were generated with immunoSEQ multiplex PCR, while TCRdb's copy carries only in-frame clones and drops some. The data show about 20,000 clones, with around 89% seen just once and roughly 11% held by the top ten. This TCR was recovered from a man older than 75 with esophageal cancer. The starting material was peripheral blood, obtained from a patient treated with proton-based radiotherapy.

The CDR3 nucleotides are TGTGCCAGCAGCTTAGCGGAAGAGACCCAGTACTTC. It yields the protein CASSLAEETQYF. This chain uses TRBV7-6 with TRBJ2-5; no firm D call. The CDR3 has 12 amino acids. With 0 bases removed from V and 3 bases from J, the gap between germline ends came to 2 bases. Germline V gene sequence: CDR1 SGHVS, CDR2 FNYEAQ.